The 17 T cell receptor beta chains listed next were all sequenced from one sample in a study of breast tumors, draining lymph nodes, adjacent tissues. Samples came from axillary lymph nodes draining the breast cancer. TCRdb fed the multiplex PCR reads into MiXCR, producing one record per CDR3 protein. This table has 150,000 to 200,000 distinct CDR3 sequences, 25% to 40% appearing once. Sequenced sample: axillary lymph node tissue. These receptors all come from a female donor with breast cancer. Some clones in this sample may be carry-over from other donors' samples.

This clonotype appeared many times. V is TRBV19 and J is TRBJ2-2; D remains ambiguous. The CDR3 runs to 15 residues. Germline values: CDR1 LNHDA, CDR2 SQIVND (reference sequence). V lost 8 bases to trimming and J lost 4 bases, with 17 bases between them. The CDR3 sequence is CASVLSPRFTGELFF. In DNA form, the CDR3 reads TGTGCCAGTGTTCTTTCCCCTAGATTCACCGGGGAGCTGTTTTTT. Full variable domain (outside the CDR3, taken from reference TRBV19 and TRBJ2-2): DGGITQSPKYLFRKEGQNVTLSCEQNLNHDAMYWYRQDPGQGLRLIYYSQIVNDFQKGDIAEGYSVSREKKESFPLTVTSAQKNPTAFYLCASVLSPRFTGELFFGEGSRLTVL.

This clonotype was observed a few times. A clone one base away is much larger, so this may be a read error. The chain is built from TRBV20-1 and TRBJ2-1, with 10 bases lining up with TRBD2. Per germline, CDR1 DFQATT and CDR2 SNEGSKA (reference sequence). The V segment lost 3 bases and the J segment 2 bases; nucleotides outside the gene matches: 10. This CDR3 is 17 amino acids long. For the CDR3, the DNA is TGCAGTGCTAGTGGTCTAGCGGGAGTCTCAACCTACAATGAGCAGTTCTTC. This sequence encodes CSASGLAGVSTYNEQFF.

The V and J genes are TRBV3-1 and TRBJ2-1; D gene unclear. The CDR3 loop spans 14 amino acids. V lost 3 bases to trimming and J lost 0 bases, with 6 bases between them. CDR1 LGHDT and CDR2 YNNKEL come from the germline V gene (reference sequence). CDR3 sequence (DNA): TGTGCCAGCAGCCAGGGCAGCTCCTACAATGAGCAGTTCTTC. Translation: CASSQGSSYNEQFF.

Concerning this clonotype itself: The CDR3 carries no conserved terminal phenylalanine or tryptophan, so it likely arises from a read error. This chain links TRBV7-3 with TRBJ1-6; 8 nucleotides match TRBD1. CDR1 is SGHTA and CDR2 is FQGTGA in the germline V gene. The CDR3 sequence is 16 residues long. Unmatched junction bases numbered 12, after V lost 5 bases and J lost 9 bases. The CDR3 DNA follows: TGTGCCAGCAGCCACCCTAGGGGGACAGGAGGTTCACCCCTCCACCTT. Its translation is CASSHPRGTGGSPLHL.

This clonotype was counted ten times or more. The chain joins TRBV7-9 to TRBJ1-4, with D unresolved. The CDR3 spans 16 residues. Germline V lookup: CDR1 SEHNR, CDR2 FQNEAQ (reference sequence). V lost 4 bases and J lost 8, with 20 bases in between. The CDR3 DNA reads TGTGCCAGCAGCTCTATAATGGGGTTGCACGGGGAAAAACTGTTTTTT. Amino acid sequence: CASSSIMGLHGEKLFF.

This clonotype was observed once. A read error may be the cause here, since a much bigger clone is one base away. The chain has TRBV9 and TRBJ2-1; D may be TRBD1 (7 bases). CDR1 is SGDLS and CDR2 is YYNGEE in the germline V gene. V lost 3 bases to trimming and J lost 4 bases, with 14 bases between them. The CDR3 spans 15 residues. This CDR3 reads CASSEQGGRYNEQFF. CDR3 bases: TGTGCCAGCAGCGAGCAGGGGGGACGTTACAATGAGCAGTTCTTC.

The chain is built from TRBV29-1 and TRBJ2-1; TRBD2 agrees at 7 bases. With 8 bases clipped from V and 10 bases from J, the junction kept 14 bases outside the gene matches. The CDR3 sequence is 13 residues long. CDR1 is SQVTM and CDR2 is ANQGSEA in the germline V gene. CDR3 DNA sequence: TGCAGCCCGAGAGGGGCGGGAGAGTTCGAGCAGTTCTTC. It codes for CSPRGAGEFEQFF.

This clonotype came up many times. This chain uses TRBV25-1 with TRBJ2-7; D might be TRBD1 (6 bases). Germline CDR1 reads MGHDK; CDR2 reads SYGVNS. Trimming stripped 6 bases from V and 6 bases from J, with 15 bases between. The CDR3 is 13 amino acids. The CDR3, as DNA: TGTGCCAGCAGGGGGGACCCCAGGGGCGAGCAGTACTTC. It yields the protein CASRGDPRGEQYF.

About this clonotype itself: Germline is not matched at one junction end, which may reflect a read error. The V and J genes are TRBV2 and TRBJ2-1; D is perhaps TRBD2 (5 bases). This CDR3 has 11 amino acids. In germline, CDR1 is SNHLY, CDR2 FYNNEI. CDR3 loop: CASRKLRESSF. CDR3 DNA sequence: TGTGCCAGCAGGAAGCTCCGGGAAAGCTCCTTC.

As for this clonotype: A much bigger clone sits one base away, suggesting this may be a read error. The V gene is TRBV9, the J gene TRBJ2-3; TRBD2 aligns across 10 bases. The germline V gene has CDR1 SGDLS and CDR2 YYNGEE. This CDR3 has 18 residues. With V trimmed by 3 bases and J by 3 bases, 13 bases remained unmatched. DNA of the CDR3: TGTGCCAGCAGCGCAGCTGGGCAAGCGGGGGGGCCGACAGATACGCAGTATTTT. Encoded protein: CASSAAGQAGGPTDTQYF.

This clonotype has at least ten counts. The chain is built from TRBV7-2 and TRBJ2-5; 16 bases line up with TRBD2. This CDR3 contains 18 residues. CDR1 and CDR2 from the germline V gene are SGHTA and FQGNSA. The ends lost 1 base at V and 5 bases at J; junction bases unmatched: 7. CDR3 residues: CASSLGPGLAGGRETQYF. For the CDR3, the DNA is TGTGCCAGCAGCTTAGGGCCGGGACTAGCGGGAGGGCGGGAGACCCAGTACTTC. The variable domain in full, completed from reference TRBV7-2 and TRBJ2-5, reads GAGVSQSPSNKVTEKGKDVELRCDPISGHTALYWYRQSLGQGLEFLIYFQGNSAPDKSGLPSDRFSAERTGGSVSTLTIQRTQQEDSAVYLCASSLGPGLAGGRETQYFGPGTRLLVL.

This clonotype was recorded at least ten times. V and J are TRBV12-3 or TRBV12-4 and TRBJ2-1; perhaps TRBD2 as D (5 bases). Trimming stripped 3 bases from V and 7 bases from J, with 16 bases between. The CDR3 is 15 amino acids. In DNA, the CDR3 is TGTGCCAGCAGTTTTCAATCTCTCGGGATGAATGAGCAGTTCTTC. Its protein is CASSFQSLGMNEQFF.

There are many counts of this clonotype. The chain uses TRBV2 and TRBJ2-1; 13 bases align to TRBD2. Germline trimming cut 5 bases from V and 7 bases from J; bases unmatched to any gene: 5. CDR3 length: 15 amino acids. CDR1 and CDR2 (germline): SNHLY, FYNNEI. In DNA, the CDR3 is TGTGCCAGCAGTAGCACTAGCGGGAGGGGGAATGAGCAGTTCTTC. This codes for CASSSTSGRGNEQFF.

As concerns this clonotype: This may be a read error: a much more frequent sequence differs by one nucleotide. The J gene is TRBJ2-7, the V gene TRBV6-6; TRBD2 matches at 7 bases. Germline CDR1 reads MNHNY; CDR2 reads SVGAGI (reference sequence). V was clipped by 5 bases and J by 5 bases; unmatched bases: 12. The CDR3 consists of 15 residues. As DNA, the CDR3 is TGTGCCAGCAGTCATCTAGGACTAGACCTTCACGAGCAGTACTTC. The encoded protein is CASSHLGLDLHEQYF.

This rearrangement joins TRBV9 to TRBJ1-4; the D gene is possibly TRBD1 (6 bases). V lost 0 bases, J lost 9 bases, and 21 bases lay in between. Germline CDR1 reads SGDLS; CDR2 reads YYNGEE. CDR3 length: 17 residues. Here the CDR3 reads CASSVATTTGRNKKLFF. The CDR3 region has the DNA TGTGCCAGCAGCGTAGCCACAACGACAGGTCGGAATAAAAAACTGTTTTTT.

This clonotype was seen a handful of times. The CDR3 reads CASSLGPGRTTYNEQFF. CDR3 bases: TGTGCCAGCAGCTTGGGGCCCGGTAGAACCACCTACAATGAGCAGTTCTTC. The J gene is TRBJ2-1, the V gene TRBV5-4; D ambiguous. Germline CDR1 reads SGHNT; CDR2 reads YYREEE (reference sequence). The V and J ends lost 0 bases and 2 bases respectively, with 15 bases between them. The CDR3 has 17 residues. Drawing the rest from reference TRBV5-4 and TRBJ2-1, the complete variable domain is ETGVTQSPTHLIKTRGQQVTLRCSSQSGHNTVSWYQQALGQGPQFIFQYYREEENGRGNFPPRFSGLQFPNYSSELNVNALELDDSALYLCASSLGPGRTTYNEQFFGPGTRLTVL.

For this clonotype: Since a much larger clone is just one base distant, this may be a read error. The rearrangement links TRBV5-1 to TRBJ1-1; 9 bases are shared with TRBD1. V dropped 0 bases and J dropped 1; count of bases not matched to a gene: 1. CDR3 length: 15 residues. Germline V gene data show CDR1 as SGHRS and CDR2 as YFSETQ. The CDR3 loop is CASSLEQGANTEAFF. CDR3 in DNA: TGCGCCAGCAGCTTGGAACAGGGGGCGAACACTGAAGCTTTCTTT.